The 11 T cell receptor beta chains presented below share a single source sample, sequenced in a study of T cell responses to AZD1222 COVID-19 vaccine. The repertoire was sequenced with immunoSEQ multiplex PCR; TCRdb's copy has only in-frame clones and lacks some. The table has under 200,000 clones, about 89% seen once. Sequenced material: peripheral blood, taken on day 0 of AZD1222 vaccination. These receptors were taken from an adult in good health.

The rearrangement joins TRBV30 to TRBJ1-4; D is uncertain. This CDR3 region has 16 residues. In germline, CDR1 is GTSNPN, CDR2 SVGIG (reference sequence). The V and J ends lost 1 base and 8 bases respectively, with 20 bases between them. The CDR3 is CAWSETRTRYREKLFF. CDR3 DNA sequence: TGTGCCTGGAGTGAAACCCGGACCAGGTATCGGGAAAAACTGTTTTTT.

The chain joins TRBV7-8 to TRBJ2-2; 10 bases fit TRBD2. Losses at the gene ends were 5 bases for V and 2 bases for J; bases not matched to a gene: 5. Germline assignment: CDR1 SGHVS and CDR2 FQNEAQ. This CDR3 is 16 amino acids long. DNA for the CDR3: TGTGCCAGCAGCACCGGGACTAGCGTTAACACCGGGGAGCTGTTTTTT. Residues: CASSTGTSVNTGELFF.

The chain links TRBV30 to TRBJ1-1, with D possibly matching TRBD1 (5 bases). Per the germline V gene, CDR1 is GTSNPN and CDR2 is SVGIG (reference sequence). The germline V and J ends were trimmed by 0 bases and 7 bases, with 12 bases remaining between them. The CDR3 totals 13 residues. CDR3 region: CAWSVLGGIEAFF. CDR3 sequence (DNA): TGTGCCTGGAGTGTCCTGGGGGGGATTGAAGCTTTCTTT.

The chain has TRBV7-7 and TRBJ2-1; 10 bases agree with TRBD2. This CDR3 is built from 16 residues. Germline-derived CDR1 and CDR2 are SSHAT and FNYEAQ (reference sequence). V lost 4 bases, J lost 5 bases, and 8 bases stayed unmatched. CDR3 sequence reads: CASSSSSGGPNNEQFF. The CDR3 DNA follows: TGTGCCAGCAGCTCCTCTAGCGGGGGCCCCAACAATGAGCAGTTCTTC.

This sequence joins TRBV11-2 and TRBJ1-1; 7 nucleotides align to TRBD1. V lost 7 bases and J lost 6; bases outside the gene matches: 8. CDR1 and CDR2 (germline): SGHAT, FQNNGV. The CDR3 is 13 amino acids. In nucleotides, the CDR3 is TGTGCCAGCACCCTAGACAGGGCGGCTGAAGCTTTCTTT. Translated: CASTLDRAAEAFF.

The chain uses TRBV30 and TRBJ2-1; perhaps TRBD2 as D (7 bases). Trimming shortened V by 2 bases and J by 15 bases, and 14 bases separated the two germline ends. The germline CDR1 and CDR2 sequences are GTSNPN and SVGIG (reference sequence). The CDR3 runs to 11 residues. The CDR3 DNA follows: TGTGCCTGGAGTAAGGGGGGGGCAGGGTTCTTC. Protein sequence: CAWSKGGAGFF.

This clone was observed a few times. The rearrangement links TRBV3-1 (or the pseudogene TRBV3-2) to TRBJ1-6; D unclear. V lost 1 base and J lost 4, with 8 bases in between. There are 15 residues in the CDR3. CDR1 is LGHDT and CDR2 is YNNKEL in the germline V gene (reference sequence). The CDR3 loop reads CASSQVSRYNSPLHF. DNA of the CDR3: TGTGCCAGCAGCCAAGTGTCTCGGTATAATTCACCCCTCCACTTT.

The chain links TRBV28 to TRBJ2-7, with TRBD1 identical over 7 bases. The CDR3 is made up of 13 amino acids. Germline CDR1 MDHEN, CDR2 SYDVKM. Trimming at V came to 8 bases and at J to 0 bases, leaving 4 bases not matched to a gene. The CDR3 DNA reads TGTGCCAGCTTAGACAGGGCCTCCTACGAGCAGTACTTC. This encodes CASLDRASYEQYF. The whole variable domain, filled in from reference TRBV28 and TRBJ2-7, reads DVKVTQSSRYLVKRTGEKVFLECVQDMDHENMFWYRQDPGLGLRLIYFSYDVKMKEKGDIPEGYSVSREKKERFSLILESASTNQTSMYLCASLDRASYEQYFGPGTRLTVT.

This chain joins TRBV2 and TRBJ2-5; TRBD1 matches at 7 bases. The CDR3 consists of 14 residues. Germline V lookup: CDR1 SNHLY, CDR2 FYNNEI. V gave up 8 bases and J gave up 3 bases; unmatched junction bases: 9. CDR3 residues: CASGYDREKETQYF. CDR3 coding DNA: TGTGCCAGCGGGTACGACAGGGAGAAAGAGACCCAGTACTTC.

The V gene is TRBV7-2, the J gene TRBJ2-2, with 8 bases fitting TRBD1. Losses at the gene ends were 1 base for V and 6 bases for J; bases not matched to a gene: 7. This CDR3 has 16 amino acids. Germline CDR1 and CDR2: SGHTA and FQGNSA. CDR3 nucleotides: TGTGCCAGCAGCTTAGGCGGACAGGGTGGAGCCGGGGAGCTGTTTTTT. Translating it yields CASSLGGQGGAGELFF.

V usage is TRBV28 and J usage is TRBJ1-5; 7 bases agree with TRBD1. The CDR3 extends over 14 amino acids. J was trimmed by 3 bases and V by 6 bases; bases with no gene match: 5. Germline V gives CDR1 MDHEN, CDR2 SYDVKM. CDR3: CASRGQVFNQPQHF. CDR3 coding DNA: TGTGCCAGCAGAGGACAGGTTTTCAATCAGCCCCAGCATTTT.